Described below is a single TCR beta chain sequence and its context. These data belong to a study of siplizumab effects on memory and regulatory T cells. Repertoires were generated with immunoSEQ multiplex PCR, while TCRdb's copy carries only in-frame clones and drops some. Among approximately 94,000 clones listed, 94% were seen once. V lost 2 bases to trimming and J lost 1 base; unmatched junction nucleotides: 0. Germline V gene lookup returns CDR1 SGHTA and CDR2 FQGTGA. This CDR3 has 14 amino acids. The source of this sequence is a human donor in good health. The rearrangement uses TRBV7-3 and TRBJ2-7; 9 nucleotides agree with TRBD1. Material for sequencing was non-Treg CD4+ T cells sorted from blood. The CDR3 loop reads CASSLGTGSYEQYF. In nucleotides, the CDR3 is TGTGCCAGCAGCTTAGGGACAGGGTCCTACGAGCAGTACTTC.